This TCR beta chain is drawn from a study of control samples from healthy donors and cancer patients. This clone was picked up a small number of times. At one boundary the junction diverges from the germline segment, which might be a read error. Assay used: immunoSEQ multiplex PCR; TCRdb lists only in-frame clones, some missing. The sample includes roughly 150,000 clones, around 90% seen only once; the top ten take approximately 1.6%. Per germline, CDR1 SSHAT and CDR2 FNYEAQ (reference sequence). CDR3 length: 17 residues. This sequence was found in a man aged 18 to 29 in good health. The specimen sequenced was blood. J is TRBJ2-2 and V is TRBV7-7; 7 bases are a match to TRBD1. In DNA form, the CDR3 reads TGTGCTAGCAGCCTCACCACCCTGACAGGGTACACCGGGGAGCTGTTTTTT. Encoded protein: CASSLTTLTGYTGELFF. Drawing the rest from reference TRBV7-7 and TRBJ2-2, the complete variable domain is GAGVSQSPRYKVTKRGQDVTLRCDPISSHATLYWYQQALGQGPEFLTYFNYEAQPDKSGLPSDRFSAERPEGSISTLTIQRTEQRDSAMYRCASSLTTLTGYTGELFFGEGSRLTVL.